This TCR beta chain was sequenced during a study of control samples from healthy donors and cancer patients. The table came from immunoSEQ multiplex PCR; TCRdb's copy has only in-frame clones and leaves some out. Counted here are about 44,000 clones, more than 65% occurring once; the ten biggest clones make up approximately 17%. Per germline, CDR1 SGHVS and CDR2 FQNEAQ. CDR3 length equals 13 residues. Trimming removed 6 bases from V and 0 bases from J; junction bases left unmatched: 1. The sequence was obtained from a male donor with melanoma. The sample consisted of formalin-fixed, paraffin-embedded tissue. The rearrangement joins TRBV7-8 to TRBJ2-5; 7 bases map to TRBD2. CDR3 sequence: CASSGGDQETQYF. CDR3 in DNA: TGTGCCAGCAGTGGGGGGGACCAAGAGACCCAGTACTTC.